The clone carrying this TCR beta chain was recorded at least ten times. TCRdb re-derived calls from the 5' RACE reads in MiXCR, one entry per CDR3 protein. In the table there are more than 200,000 distinct CDR3 sequences, about an eighth of which are singletons. The data were taken from a study of identical twins. Germline V gene sequence: CDR1 DFQATT, CDR2 SNEGSKA (reference sequence). The CDR3 covers 13 residues. The V end was cut by 3 bases, the J end by 8 bases, with 14 bases between. The sequenced material came from memory (CD45RO+) T cells sorted from blood. The chain uses TRBV20-1 and TRBJ2-4, with unresolved D. This sequence originates from a woman under 30 in good health. Written as DNA, the CDR3 is TGCAGTGCTAGCAAGCTGGGTGGGGACATTCAGTACTTC. Its protein product is CSASKLGGDIQYF.